This T cell receptor (beta chain) was captured by sequencing in a study of cytomegalovirus exposure and HLA in healthy donors. Regarding this clone: The antigen is not known.

CDR3 length: 15 residues. Trimming stripped 3 bases from V and 0 bases from J, with 12 bases between. Germline CDR1 is SSHAT and CDR2 is FNYEAQ (reference sequence). The PCR had 60 Vbeta and 13 Jbeta primers. Data came from immunoSEQ multiplex PCR; TCRdb stores just in-frame clones and leaves some out. Of fewer than 50,000 clones listed, 66% are singletons. Findings and limits, study-wide: HLA restriction was apparent for most CMV-associated TCR beta chains in a later analysis. Many donors shared some public TCRs, even though most TCR sequences were rare.

This receptor was obtained from a man aged 45 to 65 in good health and CMV-seropositive. The sequenced sample was PBMCs. This chain uses TRBV7-7 with TRBJ2-7; possible D gene TRBD1, 5 bases. The CDR3: CASSFRRALSYEQYF. The DNA for the CDR3 is TGTGCCAGCAGCTTTCGCAGGGCCCTCTCCTACGAGCAGTACTTC.